This T cell receptor (beta chain) was captured in a study of OX40 agonist ivuxolimab in advanced cancers. Study details: Dose-escalation patients had hepatocellular carcinoma, melanoma, renal cell or head and neck cancer.

The germline V gene encodes CDR1 MGHRA and CDR2 YSYEKL. This CDR3 is built from 18 residues. V was pared by 2 bases and J by 0 bases, with 7 bases of the junction left unmatched. Produced via immunoSEQ multiplex PCR; TCRdb's table is partial and in-frame only. The data hold about 43,000 clones, with around 86% observed a single time. The rearrangement joins TRBV4-1 to TRBJ1-6; 7 nucleotides agree with TRBD1. The TCR originated in an adult with an advanced solid tumor such as melanoma, head and neck, liver or kidney cancer. This sample comprised CD4+ or CD8+ T cells sorted from blood, obtained in a trial of the OX40 agonist ivuxolimab. The CDR3, as DNA: TGCGCCAGCAGCCAACGGATACAGGGGAGCTCCTATAATTCACCCCTCCACTTT. Protein product: CASSQRIQGSSYNSPLHF.